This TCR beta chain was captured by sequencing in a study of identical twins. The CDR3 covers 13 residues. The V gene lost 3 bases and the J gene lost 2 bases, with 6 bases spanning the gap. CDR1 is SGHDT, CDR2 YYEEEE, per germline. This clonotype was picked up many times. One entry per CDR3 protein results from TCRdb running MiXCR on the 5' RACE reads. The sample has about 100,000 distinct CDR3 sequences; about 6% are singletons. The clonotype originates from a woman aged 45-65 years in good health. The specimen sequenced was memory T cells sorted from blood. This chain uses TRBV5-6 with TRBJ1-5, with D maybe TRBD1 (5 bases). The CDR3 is CASSSGGNQPQHF. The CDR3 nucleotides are TGTGCCAGCAGCTCGGGGGGCAATCAGCCCCAGCATTTT. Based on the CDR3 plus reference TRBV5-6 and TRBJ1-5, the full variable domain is DAGVTQSPTHLIKTRGQQVTLRCSPKSGHDTVSWYQQALGQGPQFIFQYYEEEERQRGNFPDRFSGHQFPNYSSELNVNALLLGDSALYLCASSSGGNQPQHFGDGTRLSIL.